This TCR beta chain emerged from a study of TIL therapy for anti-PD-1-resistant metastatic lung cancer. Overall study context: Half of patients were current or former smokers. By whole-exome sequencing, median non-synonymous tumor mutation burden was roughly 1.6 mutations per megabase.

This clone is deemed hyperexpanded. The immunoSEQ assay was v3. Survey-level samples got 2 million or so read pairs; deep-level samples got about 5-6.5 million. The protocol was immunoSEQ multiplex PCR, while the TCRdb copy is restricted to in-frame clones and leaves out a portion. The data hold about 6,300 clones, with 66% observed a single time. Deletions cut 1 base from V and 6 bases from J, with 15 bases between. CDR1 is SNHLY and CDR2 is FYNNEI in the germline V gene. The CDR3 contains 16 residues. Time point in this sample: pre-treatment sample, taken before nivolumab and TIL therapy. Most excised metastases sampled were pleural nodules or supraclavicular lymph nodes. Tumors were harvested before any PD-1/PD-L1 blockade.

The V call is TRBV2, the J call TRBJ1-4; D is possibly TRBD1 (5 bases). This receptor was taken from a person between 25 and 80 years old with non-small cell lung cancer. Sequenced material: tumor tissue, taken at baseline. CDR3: CASSEGVGRGHEKLFF. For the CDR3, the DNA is TGTGCCAGCAGTGAAGGGGTTGGGAGGGGCCATGAAAAACTGTTTTTT.